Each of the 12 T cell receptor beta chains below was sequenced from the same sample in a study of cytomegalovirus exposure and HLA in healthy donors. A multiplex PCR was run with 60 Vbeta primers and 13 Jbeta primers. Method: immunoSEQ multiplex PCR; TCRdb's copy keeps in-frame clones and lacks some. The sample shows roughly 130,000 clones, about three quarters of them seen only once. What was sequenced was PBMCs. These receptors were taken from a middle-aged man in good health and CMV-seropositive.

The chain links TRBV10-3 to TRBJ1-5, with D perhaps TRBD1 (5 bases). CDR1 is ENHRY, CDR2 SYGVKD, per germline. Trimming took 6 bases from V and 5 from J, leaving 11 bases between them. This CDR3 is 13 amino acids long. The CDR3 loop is CAIRGREDQPQHF. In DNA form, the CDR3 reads TGTGCCATCAGGGGCAGGGAGGATCAGCCCCAGCATTTT.

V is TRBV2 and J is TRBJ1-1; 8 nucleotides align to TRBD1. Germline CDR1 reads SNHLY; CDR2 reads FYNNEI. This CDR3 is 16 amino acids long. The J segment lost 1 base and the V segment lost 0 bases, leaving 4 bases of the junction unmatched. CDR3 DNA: TGTGCCAGCAGTGAAGCGAAGACAGGGGAGAACACTGAAGCTTTCTTT. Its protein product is CASSEAKTGENTEAFF.

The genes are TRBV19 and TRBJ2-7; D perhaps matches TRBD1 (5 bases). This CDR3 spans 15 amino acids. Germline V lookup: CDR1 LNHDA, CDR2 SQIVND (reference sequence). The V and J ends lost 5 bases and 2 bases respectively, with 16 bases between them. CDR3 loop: CASSGAGSSTYEQYF. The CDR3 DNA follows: TGTGCCAGTAGTGGGGCCGGGTCATCCACCTACGAGCAGTACTTC.

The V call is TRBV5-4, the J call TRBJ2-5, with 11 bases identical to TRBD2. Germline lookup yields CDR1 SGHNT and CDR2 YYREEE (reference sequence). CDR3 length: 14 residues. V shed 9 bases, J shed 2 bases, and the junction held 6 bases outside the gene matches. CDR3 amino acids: CATATSGTQETQYF. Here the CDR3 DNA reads TGTGCCACCGCGACTAGCGGGACGCAAGAGACCCAGTACTTC.

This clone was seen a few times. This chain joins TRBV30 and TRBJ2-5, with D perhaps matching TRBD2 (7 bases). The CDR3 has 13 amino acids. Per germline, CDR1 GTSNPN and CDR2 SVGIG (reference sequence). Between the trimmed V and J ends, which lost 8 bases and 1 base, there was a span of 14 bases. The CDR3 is CARGGTPQETQYF. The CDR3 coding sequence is TGTGCCAGGGGAGGGACACCCCAAGAGACCCAGTACTTC.

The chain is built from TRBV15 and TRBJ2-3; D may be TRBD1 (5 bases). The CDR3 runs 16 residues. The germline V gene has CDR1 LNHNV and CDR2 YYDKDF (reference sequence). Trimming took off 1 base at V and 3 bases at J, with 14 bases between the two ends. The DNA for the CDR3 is TGTGCCACCAGCAGAGCCGGGCAGGGTAAGACAGATACGCAGTATTTT. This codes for CATSRAGQGKTDTQYF.

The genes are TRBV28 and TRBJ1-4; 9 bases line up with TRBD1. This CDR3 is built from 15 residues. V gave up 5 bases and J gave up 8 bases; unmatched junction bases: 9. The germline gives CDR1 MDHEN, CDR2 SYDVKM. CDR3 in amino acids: CASSQRQGGTEKLFF. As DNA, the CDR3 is TGTGCCAGCAGTCAACGACAGGGGGGCACAGAAAAACTGTTTTTT.

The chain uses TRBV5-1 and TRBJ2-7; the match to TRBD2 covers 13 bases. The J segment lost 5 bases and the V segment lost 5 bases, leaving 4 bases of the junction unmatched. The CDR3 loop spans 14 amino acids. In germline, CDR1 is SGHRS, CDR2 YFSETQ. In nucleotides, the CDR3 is TGCGCCAGCAGGCGGACTAGCGGGAGCCACGAGCAGTACTTC. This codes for CASRRTSGSHEQYF.

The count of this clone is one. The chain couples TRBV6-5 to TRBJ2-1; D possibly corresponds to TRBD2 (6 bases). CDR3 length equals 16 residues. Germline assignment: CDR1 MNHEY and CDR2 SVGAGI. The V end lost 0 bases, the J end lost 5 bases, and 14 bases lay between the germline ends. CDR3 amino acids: CASSYSTLARNNEQFF. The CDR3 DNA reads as TGTGCCAGCAGTTACTCGACCCTAGCGAGGAACAATGAGCAGTTCTTC.

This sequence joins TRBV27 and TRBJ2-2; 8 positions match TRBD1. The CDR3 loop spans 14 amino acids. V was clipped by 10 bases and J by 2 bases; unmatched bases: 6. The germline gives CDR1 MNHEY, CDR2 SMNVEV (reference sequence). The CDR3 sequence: CATAGTGNTGELFF. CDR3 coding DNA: TGTGCCACCGCCGGGACAGGCAACACCGGGGAGCTGTTTTTT.

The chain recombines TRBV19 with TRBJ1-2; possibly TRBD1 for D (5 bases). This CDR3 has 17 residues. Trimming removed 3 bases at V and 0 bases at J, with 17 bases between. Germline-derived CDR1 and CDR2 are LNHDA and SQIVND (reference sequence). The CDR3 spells CASSISGTDRANYGYTF. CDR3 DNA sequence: TGTGCCAGTAGTATTTCCGGGACTGATCGAGCTAACTATGGCTACACCTTC.

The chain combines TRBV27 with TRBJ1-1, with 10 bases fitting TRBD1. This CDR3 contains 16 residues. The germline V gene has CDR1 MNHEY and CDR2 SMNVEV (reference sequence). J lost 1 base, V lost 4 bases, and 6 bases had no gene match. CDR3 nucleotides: TGTGCCAGCAGTTCCGGGACAGGGGCGAGGAACACTGAAGCTTTCTTT. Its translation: CASSSGTGARNTEAFF.